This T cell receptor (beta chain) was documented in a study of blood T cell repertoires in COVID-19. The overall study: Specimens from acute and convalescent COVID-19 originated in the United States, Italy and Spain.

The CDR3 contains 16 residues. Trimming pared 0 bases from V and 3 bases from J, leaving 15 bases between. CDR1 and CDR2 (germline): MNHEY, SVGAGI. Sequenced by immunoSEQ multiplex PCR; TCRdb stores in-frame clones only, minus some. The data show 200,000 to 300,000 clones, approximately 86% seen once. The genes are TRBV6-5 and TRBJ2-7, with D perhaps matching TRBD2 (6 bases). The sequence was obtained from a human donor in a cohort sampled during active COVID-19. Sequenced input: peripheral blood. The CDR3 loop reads CASSYSKDRGGYEQYF. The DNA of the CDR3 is TGTGCCAGCAGTTACTCGAAAGATAGGGGAGGCTACGAGCAGTACTTC.